This T cell receptor beta chain was sequenced in a study of T cell clones after liver transplantation. Study results and caveats: In a couple of subjects, few donor cells limited the measurable donor-reactive repertoire.

V gave up 5 bases and J gave up 4 bases, with 17 bases separating them. From germline, CDR1 is SGHTA and CDR2 FQGNSA. The CDR3 spans 15 residues. This table comes from immunoSEQ multiplex PCR, and its TCRdb copy is limited to in-frame clones, with some not included. The top ten hold less than 3% of the sample, which has around 78,000 clones, roughly 83% seen once. As regards this clone: Its antigen is undetermined.

The V and J genes are TRBV7-2 and TRBJ1-2; D possibly corresponds to TRBD1 (6 bases). The receptor was derived from a human patient who received a liver transplant. A subset of T cells may come from the graft donor. The source material was CD4+ T cells from blood, sampled at the 22-month timepoint. CDR3 coding DNA: TGTGCCAGCAGCCCCAGGGGAGAGGCTGGCTATGGCTACACCTTC. As protein: CASSPRGEAGYGYTF. The entire variable domain, with the rest obtained from reference TRBV7-2 and TRBJ1-2, is as follows: GAGVSQSPSNKVTEKGKDVELRCDPISGHTALYWYRQSLGQGLEFLIYFQGNSAPDKSGLPSDRFSAERTGGSVSTLTIQRTQQEDSAVYLCASSPRGEAGYGYTFGSGTRLTVV.